Each of the 21 T cell receptor beta chains below was sequenced from the same sample in a study of blood T cell repertoires in COVID-19. The data were produced by immunoSEQ multiplex PCR, yet TCRdb's version contains in-frame clones alone and is incomplete. The sample holds some 250,000 clones; around 80% are singletons and the top ten take 5% to 6%. Sequencing was performed on peripheral blood. The receptor set was obtained from an elderly man with acute or convalescent COVID-19.

The chain links TRBV6-4 to TRBJ2-2; 8 nucleotides match TRBD1. Looked up from germline, CDR1 is MRHNA and CDR2 is SNTAGT. The CDR3 contains 14 residues. The V segment lost 2 bases and the J segment 6 bases; nucleotides outside the gene matches: 2. CDR3 coding DNA: TGTGCCAGCAGTGACCAGGGGGCGCCCGGGGAGCTGTTTTTT. Translating gives CASSDQGAPGELFF.

This chain joins TRBV27 and TRBJ2-5, with D possibly TRBD2 on 6 matching bases. The V end was cut by 5 bases, the J end by 5 bases, with 9 bases between. Per the germline V gene, CDR1 is MNHEY and CDR2 is SMNVEV (reference sequence). This CDR3 spans 12 amino acids. CDR3 nucleotides: TGTGCCAGCAGTGTGGGGAGGGAGACCCAGTACTTC. It translates to CASSVGRETQYF.

J is TRBJ2-2 and V is TRBV3-1 (or the pseudogene TRBV3-2); TRBD2 agrees at 9 bases. The J segment lost 4 bases and the V segment lost 1 base, leaving 10 bases of the junction unmatched. Germline V CDR1 and CDR2: LGHDT, YNNKEL (reference sequence). The CDR3 totals 18 residues. In nucleotides, the CDR3 is TGTGCCAGCAGCCAAGCCGGGACTAGCCTTAGAGGCACCGGGGAGCTGTTTTTT. It codes for CASSQAGTSLRGTGELFF.

This clone has only a few counts. The genes are TRBV6-5 and TRBJ1-1; D perhaps matches TRBD1 (5 bases). Trimming shortened V by 0 bases and J by 4 bases, and 15 bases separated the two germline ends. Germline V gene data show CDR1 as MNHEY and CDR2 as SVGAGI. The CDR3 runs to 16 residues. The CDR3 region is CASSYSIRAIGTEAFF. The CDR3 region has the DNA TGTGCCAGCAGTTACTCGATCAGGGCGATAGGCACTGAAGCTTTCTTT.

The gene calls are TRBV7-9 and TRBJ2-7, with 12 bases matching TRBD2. CDR1 is SEHNR and CDR2 is FQNEAQ in the germline V gene (reference sequence). This CDR3 comprises 13 residues. The junction had 5 bases not matched to a gene; V was cut back by 7 bases and J by 7 bases. The CDR3 nucleotides read TGTGCCAGCACCCTAGCGGGGGGGCGAGAGCAGTACTTC. Its translation: CASTLAGGREQYF. The complete variable domain, with remaining parts taken from reference TRBV7-9 and TRBJ2-7, reads DTGVSQNPRHKITKRGQNVTFRCDPISEHNRLYWYRQTLGQGPEFLTYFQNEAQLEKSRLLSDRFSAERPKGSFSTLEIQRTEQGDSAMYLCASTLAGGREQYFGPGTRLTVT.

The V and J genes are TRBV6-5 and TRBJ2-7; D perhaps matches TRBD1 (7 bases). The V gene lost 5 bases and the J gene lost 2 bases, with 16 bases spanning the gap. This CDR3 has 15 residues. Germline V lookup: CDR1 MNHEY, CDR2 SVGAGI. The CDR3 sequence: CASSSPAGGTYEQYF. DNA for the CDR3: TGTGCCAGCAGTAGCCCGGCAGGGGGGACCTACGAGCAGTACTTC.

This clone appeared a single time. Here the CDR3 reads CSVIRDRAETQYF. Written as DNA, the CDR3 is TGCAGCGTGATCCGGGACAGGGCGGAGACCCAGTACTTC. The rearrangement links TRBV29-1 to TRBJ2-5, with 9 bases that match TRBD1. The CDR3 covers 13 residues. Germline CDR1 is SQVTM and CDR2 is ANQGSEA. The trim removed 6 bases at V and 5 bases at J, leaving 7 bases unmatched. The full variable domain, in which reference TRBV29-1 and TRBJ2-5 provide the parts outside the CDR3, is SAVISQKPSRDICQRGTSLTIQCQVDSQVTMMFWYRQQPGQSLTLIATANQGSEATYESGFVIDKFPISRPNLTFSTLTVSNMSPEDSSIYLCSVIRDRAETQYFGPGTRLLVL.

Remarks on this clone: The sample has other DNA sequences that encode this CDR3 too. The chain recombines TRBV29-1 with TRBJ1-5, with unresolved D. This CDR3 has 13 amino acids. Germline CDR1 reads SQVTM; CDR2 reads ANQGSEA. V lost 4 bases and J 0 bases, leaving 7 bases between the germline ends. In nucleotides, the CDR3 is TGCAGCGTTGGTGAGAATAGCAATCAGCCCCAGCATTTT. Amino acid sequence: CSVGENSNQPQHF.

Remarks on this clone: The same CDR3 arises from other DNA sequences in this sample as well. The rearrangement uses TRBV9 and TRBJ2-5; tentatively, D is TRBD2 (5 bases). CDR1 and CDR2 from the germline V gene are SGDLS and YYNGEE. V lost 0 bases, J lost 2 bases, and 5 bases lay in between. The CDR3 sequence is 13 residues long. The CDR3 sequence is CASSVGGQETQYF. For the CDR3, the DNA is TGTGCCAGCAGCGTAGGAGGGCAAGAGACCCAGTACTTC. The full variable domain, with the rest looked up from reference TRBV9 and TRBJ2-5, is DSGVTQTPKHLITATGQRVTLRCSPRSGDLSVYWYQQSLDQGLQFLIQYYNGEERAKGNILERFSAQQFPDLHSELNLSSLELGDSALYFCASSVGGQETQYFGPGTRLLVL.

Of note for this clone: The same CDR3 arises from other DNA sequences in this sample as well. The V call is TRBV30, the J call TRBJ2-1; maybe TRBD2 (6 bases). V lost 0 bases and J lost 3, with 9 bases in between. This CDR3 has 14 amino acids. Looked up from germline, CDR1 is GTSNPN and CDR2 is SVGIG (reference sequence). The CDR3 here is CAWSVGGSYNEQFF. DNA for the CDR3: TGTGCCTGGAGTGTAGGAGGGAGCTACAATGAGCAGTTCTTC.

V gene TRBV28 combines with J gene TRBJ2-7; 10 bases are shared with TRBD2. Germline V gene lookup returns CDR1 MDHEN and CDR2 SYDVKM. V shed 10 bases and J 9 bases; nucleotides not matched to a gene: 9. The CDR3 sequence is 12 residues long. The CDR3 DNA reads TGTGCCACCGGGACTAGCGTCAACGGGCAGTACTTC. This gives the protein CATGTSVNGQYF.

The rearrangement joins TRBV5-6 to TRBJ1-2; weak D call: TRBD1 (6 bases). Trimming shortened V by 0 bases and J by 7 bases, and 19 bases separated the two germline ends. The germline gives CDR1 SGHDT, CDR2 YYEEEE. CDR3 length equals 16 residues. CDR3 coding DNA: TGTGCCAGCAGCTTGGATCTAGGGGGATCCATCTCTGGCTACACCTTC. This codes for CASSLDLGGSISGYTF.

The chain employs TRBV3-1 (or the pseudogene TRBV3-2) and TRBJ2-5, with D possibly TRBD2 on 5 matching bases. The CDR3 loop spans 15 amino acids. Trimming cost V 4 bases and J 5 bases, with 17 bases left between them. Germline-derived CDR1 and CDR2 are LGHDT and YNNKEL (reference sequence). The CDR3 DNA reads as TGTGCCAGCAGCCGGCAGCTGGCGGGCCCGGAGACCCAGTACTTC. Its protein product is CASSRQLAGPETQYF.

This chain links TRBV4-1 with TRBJ2-3, with TRBD1 identical over 7 bases. This CDR3 has 17 amino acids. V dropped 0 bases and J dropped 3; count of bases not matched to a gene: 9. Germline V gene lookup returns CDR1 MGHRA and CDR2 YSYEKL. The CDR3 sequence: CASSQDLQGTRTDTQYF. Here the CDR3 DNA reads TGCGCCAGCAGCCAAGACCTACAGGGGACGAGAACAGATACGCAGTATTTT.

The chain is built from TRBV7-2 and TRBJ2-7; D uncertain. This CDR3 has 15 amino acids. V lost 0 bases to trimming and J lost 1 base, with 10 bases between them. Germline V gives CDR1 SGHTA, CDR2 FQGNSA. CDR3 residues: CASSLAPTVSYEQYF. CDR3 sequence (DNA): TGTGCCAGCAGCTTAGCCCCCACAGTTTCCTACGAGCAGTACTTC.

The chain combines TRBV20-1 with TRBJ1-1, with 8 bases lining up with TRBD1. The length of the CDR3 is 13 residues. Per the germline V gene, CDR1 is DFQATT and CDR2 is SNEGSKA (reference sequence). The ends lost 3 bases at V and 5 bases at J; junction bases unmatched: 5. CDR3 bases: TGCAGTGCTAGTAGACAGGGGCAAACTGAAGCTTTCTTT. It yields the protein CSASRQGQTEAFF.

J is TRBJ1-4 and V is TRBV6-1, with D hard to call. Germline V lookup: CDR1 MNHNS, CDR2 SASEGT. The length of the CDR3 is 14 residues. With 1 base removed from V and 4 bases from J, the gap between germline ends came to 7 bases. CDR3 sequence (DNA): TGTGCCAGCAGTGAAGTTCGGGGTAATGAAAAACTGTTTTTT. Residues: CASSEVRGNEKLFF.

This chain connects TRBV29-1 to TRBJ2-7; 7 nucleotides line up with TRBD1. CDR1 and CDR2 (germline): SQVTM, ANQGSEA. With V trimmed by 4 bases and J by 2 bases, 8 bases remained unmatched. This CDR3 has 14 amino acids. The CDR3 is CSVVSPQGAYEQYF. The CDR3 DNA is TGCAGCGTTGTATCACCGCAGGGGGCCTACGAGCAGTACTTC.

The chain recombines TRBV15 with TRBJ2-7; D is perhaps TRBD2 (6 bases). The CDR3 runs to 14 residues. V dropped 4 bases and J dropped 0 bases, with 10 bases sitting between them. CDR1 is LNHNV, CDR2 YYDKDF, per germline (reference sequence). CDR3 sequence (DNA): TGTGCCACCAGCATTGGGGGGAGCTCCTACGAGCAGTACTTC. Encoded protein: CATSIGGSSYEQYF. The whole variable domain, remainder taken from reference TRBV15 and TRBJ2-7, is DAMVIQNPRYQVTQFGKPVTLSCSQTLNHNVMYWYQQKSSQAPKLLFHYYDKDFNNEADTPDNFQSRRPNTSFCFLDIRSPGLGDTAMYLCATSIGGSSYEQYFGPGTRLTVT.

The chain couples TRBV4-1 to TRBJ1-4; 9 bases align to TRBD1. There are 16 residues in the CDR3. The V and J ends lost 1 base and 10 bases, in that order; junction bases with no gene match: 10. Germline values: CDR1 MGHRA, CDR2 YSYEKL. Here the CDR3 reads CASSQVGMDRGRKLFF. In nucleotides, the CDR3 is TGCGCCAGCAGCCAAGTAGGGATGGACAGGGGACGAAAACTGTTTTTT.

The gene calls are TRBV6-6 and TRBJ1-1; tentative D call: TRBD1 (6 bases). The V end lost 5 bases, the J end lost 7 bases, and 17 bases lay between the germline ends. Germline V gene data show CDR1 as MNHNY and CDR2 as SVGAGI (reference sequence). The CDR3 sequence is 14 residues long. This CDR3 reads CASSTDQGPGEAFF. In DNA form, the CDR3 reads TGTGCCAGCAGTACGGACCAGGGGCCCGGTGAAGCTTTCTTT.